This is a list of T cell receptor beta chains from one sample in a study of regulatory T cells in long-lasting Graves disease. One entry per CDR3 protein, called by TCRdb with MiXCR from the multiplex PCR reads. Among roughly 500,000 distinct CDR3 sequences listed, 9.5% to 15% were seen once. These records were also assigned to another study, of T cells in Graves' hyperthyroidism and ophthalmopathy.

Sequences were derived from peripheral blood mononuclear cells (PBMCs), sampled at new diagnosis, from a patient treated with antithyroid drugs. Receptor source: a woman aged 25 to 39 with Graves disease. Both conserved end residues are part of each CDR3. Each record gives: J gene, V gene, CDR3 length, D gene, clone size, CDR3 protein, CDR3 DNA. A D gene is named only where the DNA matches it firmly. Size tells how often a clone was seen (once, few, many) or the class of an expanded clone, and some rows leave it out.

J gene: TRBJ1-1
V gene: TRBV11-2
CDR3 length: 14
D gene: TRBD1
clone size: many
CDR3 protein: CASSRTGWTTEAFF
CDR3 DNA: TGTGCCAGCAGCAGGACAGGGTGGACCACTGAAGCTTTCTTT

J gene: TRBJ2-1
V gene: TRBV11-3
CDR3 length: 20
D gene: TRBD2
clone size: many
CDR3 protein: CASSPGSGLAGVSFYNEQFF
CDR3 DNA: TGTGCCAGCAGCCCCGGGTCTGGACTAGCGGGAGTTTCTTTCTACAATGAGCAGTTCTTC

J gene: TRBJ1-4
V gene: TRBV19
CDR3 length: 16
D gene: .
clone size: .
CDR3 protein: CASRGIGYGTNEKLFF
CDR3 DNA: TGTGCCAGTAGAGGGATAGGGTACGGAACTAATGAAAAACTGTTTTTT

J gene: TRBJ2-3
V gene: TRBV27
CDR3 length: 17
D gene: .
clone size: .
CDR3 protein: CASTPTWIGSPGDTQYF
CDR3 DNA: TGTGCCAGCACCCCGACCTGGATAGGCTCTCCGGGGGATACGCAGTATTTT

J gene: TRBJ1-2
V gene: TRBV20-1
CDR3 length: 13
D gene: TRBD1
clone size: many
CDR3 protein: CSARQGNLIGYTF
CDR3 DNA: TGCAGTGCCCGACAGGGGAATTTGATCGGCTACACCTTC

J gene: TRBJ1-5
V gene: TRBV5-6
CDR3 length: 13
D gene: .
clone size: .
CDR3 protein: CASSFDLGQPQHF
CDR3 DNA: TGTGCCAGCAGCTTCGATCTTGGGCAGCCCCAGCATTTT

J gene: TRBJ2-3
V gene: TRBV11-2
CDR3 length: 18
D gene: TRBD2
clone size: .
CDR3 protein: CASSQSPGLAGVRDTQYF
CDR3 DNA: TGTGCCAGCAGCCAGTCCCCGGGACTAGCGGGAGTAAGAGATACGCAGTATTTT

J gene: TRBJ2-1
V gene: TRBV11-2
CDR3 length: 15
D gene: .
clone size: .
CDR3 protein: CASSLGYGHGNEQFF
CDR3 DNA: TGTGCCAGCAGCTTAGGGTATGGGCATGGCAATGAGCAGTTCTTC

J gene: TRBJ2-5
V gene: TRBV10-1
CDR3 length: 14
D gene: TRBD2
clone size: few
CDR3 protein: CASSDSGRGETQYF
CDR3 DNA: TGCGCCAGCAGTGATAGCGGGAGAGGAGAGACCCAGTACTTC

J gene: TRBJ2-4
V gene: TRBV28
CDR3 length: 13
D gene: .
clone size: .
CDR3 protein: CASSRDGRNIQYF
CDR3 DNA: TGTGCCAGCAGCAGGGACGGACGGAACATTCAGTACTTC

J gene: TRBJ2-1
V gene: TRBV7-2
CDR3 length: 18
D gene: .
clone size: many
CDR3 protein: CASSSRPAASSSYNEQFF
CDR3 DNA: TGTGCCAGCAGCTCCCGTCCGGCGGCTTCCAGCTCCTACAATGAGCAGTTCTTC

J gene: TRBJ1-1
V gene: TRBV4-1
CDR3 length: 16
D gene: .
clone size: few
CDR3 protein: CASSQVIGAAPSEAFF
CDR3 DNA: TGCGCCAGCAGCCAAGTAATTGGGGCCGCGCCATCTGAAGCTTTCTTT

J gene: TRBJ2-3
V gene: TRBV20-1
CDR3 length: 14
D gene: .
clone size: many
CDR3 protein: CSADTGILPDTQYF
CDR3 DNA: TGCAGTGCAGATACAGGGATCCTCCCAGATACGCAGTATTTT

J gene: TRBJ1-2
V gene: TRBV2
CDR3 length: 16
D gene: TRBD1
clone size: many
CDR3 protein: CASRPGQGGSNYGYTF
CDR3 DNA: TGTGCCAGCAGGCCGGGACAGGGGGGGAGTAACTATGGCTACACCTTC

J gene: TRBJ2-7
V gene: TRBV11-2
CDR3 length: 14
D gene: .
clone size: .
CDR3 protein: CASREGLSSYEQYF
CDR3 DNA: TGTGCCAGCAGAGAGGGTTTAAGTTCCTACGAGCAGTACTTC

J gene: TRBJ2-5
V gene: TRBV28
CDR3 length: 15
D gene: TRBD2
clone size: many
CDR3 protein: CASSFLLAGGLTQYF
CDR3 DNA: TGTGCCAGCAGTTTCCTGCTAGCGGGAGGACTGACCCAGTACTTC

J gene: TRBJ2-5
V gene: TRBV2
CDR3 length: 13
D gene: .
clone size: many
CDR3 protein: CASSVSIQETQYF
CDR3 DNA: TGTGCCAGCAGCGTTTCAATTCAAGAGACCCAGTACTTC

J gene: TRBJ1-2
V gene: TRBV13
CDR3 length: 15
D gene: .
clone size: many
CDR3 protein: CASSFYWGPNYGYTF
CDR3 DNA: TGTGCCAGCAGTTTCTATTGGGGGCCTAACTATGGCTACACCTTC

J gene: TRBJ2-2
V gene: TRBV2
CDR3 length: 15
D gene: .
clone size: few
CDR3 protein: CASLEGPYNTGELFF
CDR3 DNA: TGTGCCAGCCTCGAAGGGCCCTACAACACCGGGGAGCTGTTTTTT

J gene: TRBJ2-1
V gene: TRBV5-6
CDR3 length: 16
D gene: TRBD1
clone size: .
CDR3 protein: CASSSTGDYTYNEQFF
CDR3 DNA: TGTGCCAGCAGCTCTACAGGGGATTACACCTACAATGAGCAGTTCTTC

J gene: TRBJ2-3
V gene: TRBV20-1
CDR3 length: 15
D gene: .
clone size: few
CDR3 protein: CSAKPMLRLGDTHYF
CDR3 DNA: TGCAGTGCAAAGCCTATGCTAAGACTCGGGGATACGCACTATTTT

J gene: TRBJ2-7
V gene: TRBV25-1
CDR3 length: 15
D gene: .
clone size: .
CDR3 protein: CASSGPPINSYEQYF
CDR3 DNA: TGTGCCAGCAGTGGCCCCCCGATCAACTCCTACGAGCAGTACTTC

J gene: TRBJ2-7
V gene: TRBV12-3/TRBV12-4
CDR3 length: 15
D gene: TRBD1
clone size: .
CDR3 protein: CASSTRQGGNYEQYF
CDR3 DNA: TGTGCCAGCAGCACCAGACAGGGCGGAAACTACGAGCAGTACTTC

J gene: TRBJ1-5
V gene: TRBV2
CDR3 length: 15
D gene: TRBD1
clone size: many
CDR3 protein: CASTRQGARNQPQHF
CDR3 DNA: TGTGCCAGCACACGTCAGGGGGCTCGCAATCAGCCCCAGCATTTT

J gene: TRBJ1-2
V gene: TRBV6-2/TRBV6-3
CDR3 length: 17
D gene: .
clone size: many
CDR3 protein: CASSYSPTSTRPYGYTF
CDR3 DNA: TGTGCCAGCAGTTACTCTCCCACATCGACACGACCCTATGGCTACACCTTC

J gene: TRBJ2-5
V gene: TRBV18
CDR3 length: 16
D gene: .
clone size: many
CDR3 protein: CASSPTGAFGKETQYF
CDR3 DNA: TGTGCCAGCTCACCGACGGGGGCCTTCGGGAAAGAGACCCAGTACTTC

J gene: TRBJ2-5
V gene: TRBV19
CDR3 length: 13
D gene: TRBD2
clone size: .
CDR3 protein: CASSEAGQETQYF
CDR3 DNA: TGTGCCAGTAGCGAAGCGGGGCAAGAGACCCAGTACTTC

J gene: TRBJ2-5
V gene: TRBV7-6
CDR3 length: 14
D gene: .
clone size: .
CDR3 protein: CASSGGGAWETQYF
CDR3 DNA: TGTGCCAGCAGCGGAGGTGGGGCGTGGGAGACCCAGTACTTC

J gene: TRBJ2-3
V gene: TRBV18
CDR3 length: 13
D gene: .
clone size: many
CDR3 protein: CASSPGVTDTQYF
CDR3 DNA: TGTGCCAGCTCACCGGGGGTCACAGATACGCAGTATTTT

J gene: TRBJ1-5
V gene: TRBV2
CDR3 length: 15
D gene: .
clone size: few
CDR3 protein: CASSDPGGFNQPQHF
CDR3 DNA: TGTGCCAGCAGTGATCCCGGGGGCTTCAATCAGCCCCAGCATTTT